This T cell receptor beta chain was captured in a study of CD8 T cells in Susac syndrome. Random hexamers primed reverse transcription of about 0.45 to 1 ug RNA. One entry per CDR3 protein, called by TCRdb with MiXCR from the immunoSEQ multiplex PCR reads. This table holds about 47,000 distinct CDR3 sequences, 80% to 95% found once. Between the trimmed V and J ends, which lost 3 bases and 3 bases, there was a span of 8 bases. This CDR3 has 12 residues. Looked up from germline, CDR1 is SQVTM and CDR2 is ANQGSEA. In blood CD8+ and CD4+ T cells, TCR beta underwent sequencing. The sequenced sample was CD8+ T cells from PBMCs. The TCR was taken from a human donor in good health. V is TRBV29-1 and J is TRBJ2-5; D remains unclear. The CDR3 reads CSVDRHEETQYF. CDR3 DNA: TGCAGCGTTGACCGCCACGAAGAGACCCAGTACTTC.